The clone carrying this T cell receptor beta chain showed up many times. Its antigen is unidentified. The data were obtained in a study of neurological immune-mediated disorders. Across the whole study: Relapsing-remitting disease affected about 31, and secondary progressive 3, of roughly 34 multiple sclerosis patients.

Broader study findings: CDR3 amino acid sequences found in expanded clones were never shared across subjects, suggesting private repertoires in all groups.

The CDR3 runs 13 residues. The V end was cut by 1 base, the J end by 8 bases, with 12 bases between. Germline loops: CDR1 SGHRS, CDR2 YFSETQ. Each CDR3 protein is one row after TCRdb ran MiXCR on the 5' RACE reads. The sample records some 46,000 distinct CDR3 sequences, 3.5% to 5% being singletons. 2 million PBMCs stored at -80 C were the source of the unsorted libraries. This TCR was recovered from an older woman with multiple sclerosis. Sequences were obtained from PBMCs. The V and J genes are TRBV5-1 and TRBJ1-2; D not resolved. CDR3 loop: CASSLLGDSGYTF. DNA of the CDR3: TGCGCCAGCAGCTTGTTAGGAGATAGCGGCTACACCTTC. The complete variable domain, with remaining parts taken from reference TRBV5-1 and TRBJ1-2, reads KAGVTQTPRYLIKTRGQQVTLSCSPISGHRSVSWYQQTPGQGLQFLFEYFSETQRNKGNFPGRFSGRQFSNSRSEMNVSTLELGDSALYLCASSLLGDSGYTFGSGTRLTVV.